These T cell receptor beta chains were read from a single sample in a study of cytomegalovirus exposure and HLA in healthy donors. Method: immunoSEQ multiplex PCR; TCRdb's copy keeps in-frame clones and lacks some. The sample contains more than 250,000 clones, approximately 90% of which appear only once. Sequenced sample: PBMCs. These receptors were obtained from a woman aged 18-29 years in good health and CMV-seronegative. CDR3s include the opening cysteine and the closing phenylalanine or tryptophan. The order of the fields is J gene, clone size, V gene, D gene, CDR3 protein, CDR3 DNA. A D gene is named only where the DNA matches it firmly. Rows give clone size only sometimes, using once, few, many, or a class for an expanded clone.

J gene: TRBJ1-1; clone size: .; V gene: TRBV18; D gene: .; CDR3 protein: CASSPQGRDTEAFF; CDR3 DNA: TGTGCCAGCTCACCCCAGGGGCGGGACACTGAAGCTTTCTTT
J gene: TRBJ2-7; clone size: .; V gene: TRBV4-3; D gene: .; CDR3 protein: CASSQEVGGFEQYF; CDR3 DNA: TGCGCCAGCAGCCAAGAGGTTGGAGGGTTCGAGCAGTACTTC
J gene: TRBJ2-1; clone size: .; V gene: TRBV25-1; D gene: TRBD2; CDR3 protein: CASSEYGASGSYNEQFF; CDR3 DNA: TGTGCCAGCAGTGAATATGGGGCTAGCGGGAGTTACAATGAGCAGTTCTTC
J gene: TRBJ2-7; clone size: .; V gene: TRBV28; D gene: TRBD1; CDR3 protein: CASSVRVFLDRRISYEQYF; CDR3 DNA: TGTGCCAGCAGTGTGAGGGTTTTCTTGGACAGGCGAATCTCCTACGAGCAGTACTTC
J gene: TRBJ2-7; clone size: .; V gene: TRBV19; D gene: TRBD1; CDR3 protein: CASSIGGQGSYEQYF; CDR3 DNA: TGTGCCAGTAGTATAGGGGGACAGGGATCCTACGAGCAGTACTTC
J gene: TRBJ2-3; clone size: .; V gene: TRBV6-6; D gene: TRBD2; CDR3 protein: CASSYPGTPGGDTQYF; CDR3 DNA: TGTGCCAGCAGTTACCCGGGGACTCCGGGAGGTGATACGCAGTATTTT
J gene: TRBJ2-7; clone size: once; V gene: TRBV28; D gene: .; CDR3 protein: CASSVTGIQTEQYF; CDR3 DNA: TGTGCCAGCAGCGTAACAGGGATTCAGACCGAGCAGTACTTC
J gene: TRBJ1-5; clone size: .; V gene: TRBV6-6; D gene: .; CDR3 protein: CASSPPPTGSNQPQHF; CDR3 DNA: TGTGCCAGCAGTCCCCCCCCCACAGGAAGCAATCAGCCCCAGCATTTT
J gene: TRBJ1-5; clone size: .; V gene: TRBV6-5; D gene: .; CDR3 protein: CASSYSVYSNQPQHF; CDR3 DNA: TGTGCCAGCAGTTACTCTGTATATAGCAATCAGCCCCAGCATTTT
J gene: TRBJ1-5; clone size: .; V gene: TRBV30; D gene: .; CDR3 protein: CAWSDPDRYSNQPQHF; CDR3 DNA: TGTGCCTGGAGTGACCCCGACAGGTATAGCAATCAGCCCCAGCATTTT
J gene: TRBJ2-1; clone size: once; V gene: TRBV6-4; D gene: .; CDR3 protein: CASSDGRGSYNEQFF; CDR3 DNA: TGTGCCAGCAGTGACGGTAGGGGTTCCTACAATGAGCAGTTCTTC
J gene: TRBJ2-7; clone size: .; V gene: TRBV27; D gene: .; CDR3 protein: CASSLAGGYEQYF; CDR3 DNA: TGTGCCAGCAGTTTAGCAGGGGGGTACGAGCAGTACTTC
J gene: TRBJ2-3; clone size: .; V gene: TRBV29-1; D gene: TRBD2; CDR3 protein: CSVYPSGSFRDTQYF; CDR3 DNA: TGCAGCGTTTACCCTAGCGGGAGTTTCAGAGATACGCAGTATTTT
J gene: TRBJ2-1; clone size: few; V gene: TRBV6-6; D gene: TRBD2; CDR3 protein: CASSSPGTRSNEQFF; CDR3 DNA: TGTGCCAGCAGTTCCCCCGGGACTAGGAGTAATGAGCAGTTCTTC
J gene: TRBJ1-2; clone size: .; V gene: TRBV30; D gene: .; CDR3 protein: CAWSVSGGRAGGYTF; CDR3 DNA: TGTGCCTGGAGTGTATCGGGAGGCAGGGCGGGTGGCTACACCTTC
J gene: TRBJ1-2; clone size: .; V gene: TRBV6-5; D gene: .; CDR3 protein: CASSYSQGNYGYTF; CDR3 DNA: TGTGCCAGCAGTTACTCTCAGGGGAACTATGGCTACACCTTC
J gene: TRBJ2-2; clone size: .; V gene: TRBV27; D gene: TRBD2; CDR3 protein: CASRSDWLPGGGPGELFF; CDR3 DNA: TGTGCCAGCAGGTCAGACTGGCTACCGGGAGGGGGTCCCGGGGAGCTGTTTTTT
J gene: TRBJ2-7; clone size: .; V gene: TRBV29-1; D gene: .; CDR3 protein: CSVEGGGESSSYEQYF; CDR3 DNA: TGCAGCGTTGAAGGAGGGGGGGAGAGCAGCTCCTACGAGCAGTACTTC
J gene: TRBJ2-3; clone size: .; V gene: TRBV30; D gene: .; CDR3 protein: CAWSSRWSKGADTQYF; CDR3 DNA: TGTGCCTGGAGTTCCCGATGGTCCAAGGGGGCAGATACGCAGTATTTT
J gene: TRBJ2-5; clone size: once; V gene: TRBV2; D gene: TRBD2; CDR3 protein: CASSAGGPLETQYF; CDR3 DNA: TGTGCCAGCAGTGCGGGAGGGCCGCTGGAGACCCAGTACTTC
J gene: TRBJ1-2; clone size: .; V gene: TRBV7-8; D gene: .; CDR3 protein: CASSPPGVLANYGYTF; CDR3 DNA: TGTGCCAGCAGCCCCCCGGGGGTGTTAGCTAACTATGGCTACACCTTC
J gene: TRBJ1-2; clone size: .; V gene: TRBV6-5; D gene: TRBD1; CDR3 protein: CASGQGAGGYTF; CDR3 DNA: TGTGCCAGCGGACAGGGGGCTGGGGGCTACACCTTC
J gene: TRBJ1-2; clone size: .; V gene: TRBV7-3; D gene: .; CDR3 protein: CASSPSWNYGYTF; CDR3 DNA: TGTGCCAGCAGCCCCAGTTGGAACTATGGCTACACCTTC
J gene: TRBJ2-2; clone size: few; V gene: TRBV25-1; D gene: TRBD2; CDR3 protein: CASRVGRGKTGELFF; CDR3 DNA: TGTGCCAGCCGGGTCGGGAGGGGAAAAACCGGGGAGCTGTTTTTT
J gene: TRBJ2-3; clone size: .; V gene: TRBV5-1; D gene: TRBD1; CDR3 protein: CASSLGTGGKLLDTQYF; CDR3 DNA: TGCGCCAGCAGCTTGGGGACAGGGGGAAAACTTTTAGATACGCAGTATTTT
J gene: TRBJ2-5; clone size: .; V gene: TRBV29-1; D gene: TRBD2; CDR3 protein: CSVAGAGGEETQYF; CDR3 DNA: TGCAGCGTTGCGGGGGCGGGGGGCGAAGAGACCCAGTACTTC
J gene: TRBJ2-4; clone size: .; V gene: TRBV18; D gene: TRBD2; CDR3 protein: CASSPQTSDPGAKNIQYF; CDR3 DNA: TGTGCCAGCTCACCGCAAACTAGCGATCCCGGGGCCAAAAACATTCAGTACTTC
J gene: TRBJ2-1; clone size: .; V gene: TRBV27; D gene: .; CDR3 protein: CASTLRGLAGGYDNEQFF; CDR3 DNA: TGTGCCAGCACCTTGAGGGGGTTAGCGGGTGGATACGACAATGAGCAGTTCTTC
J gene: TRBJ2-2; clone size: .; V gene: TRBV5-1; D gene: .; CDR3 protein: CASSLQDSANTGELFF; CDR3 DNA: TGCGCCAGCAGCTTGCAGGACAGTGCGAACACCGGGGAGCTGTTTTTT
J gene: TRBJ2-7; clone size: .; V gene: TRBV5-4; D gene: TRBD1; CDR3 protein: CASSSADRGGYEQYF; CDR3 DNA: TGTGCCAGCAGCTCGGCGGACAGGGGAGGATACGAGCAGTACTTC
J gene: TRBJ1-2; clone size: .; V gene: TRBV29-1; D gene: TRBD1; CDR3 protein: CSVVVWDRTNYGYTF; CDR3 DNA: TGCAGCGTTGTCGTTTGGGACAGAACTAACTATGGCTACACCTTC
J gene: TRBJ2-7; clone size: .; V gene: TRBV28; D gene: .; CDR3 protein: CASSSTGTTYEQYF; CDR3 DNA: TGTGCCAGCAGTTCAACCGGGACAACCTACGAGCAGTACTTC
J gene: TRBJ1-2; clone size: .; V gene: TRBV28; D gene: .; CDR3 protein: CASSPATGLHGYTF; CDR3 DNA: TGTGCCAGCAGTCCAGCCACAGGGCTGCATGGCTACACCTTC